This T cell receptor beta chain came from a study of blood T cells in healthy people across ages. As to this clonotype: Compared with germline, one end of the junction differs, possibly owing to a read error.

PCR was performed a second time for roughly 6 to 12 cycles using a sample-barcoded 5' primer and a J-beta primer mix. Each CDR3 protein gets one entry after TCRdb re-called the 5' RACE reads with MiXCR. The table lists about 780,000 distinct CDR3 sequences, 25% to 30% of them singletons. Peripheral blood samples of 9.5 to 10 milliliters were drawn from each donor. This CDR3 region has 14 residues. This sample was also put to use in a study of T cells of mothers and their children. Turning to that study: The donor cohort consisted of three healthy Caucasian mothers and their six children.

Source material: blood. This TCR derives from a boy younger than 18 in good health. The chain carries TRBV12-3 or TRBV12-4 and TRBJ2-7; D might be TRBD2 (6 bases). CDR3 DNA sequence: TGCGCCAGCAGTTTAGGGACTCTCAGGGACGAGCAGTACTTC. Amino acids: CASSLGTLRDEQYF.